One T cell receptor (beta chain) is described in this entry. Its specificity is unknown. The sample contains more than one DNA sequence encoding this CDR3. TCRdb keeps only in-frame clones here, not all; method: immunoSEQ multiplex PCR. The sample includes about 84,000 clones, around 90% of them seen just once. Each of the patients experienced relapse following autologous stem cell transplantation, and their brentuximab vedotin exposure differed. The sample originates from a study of PD-1 blockade in classical Hodgkin lymphoma. General study findings and limits: Before treatment, complete responders showed about the same diversity as newly diagnosed patients.

The CDR3 runs 13 residues. The V segment lost 4 bases and the J segment 4 bases; nucleotides outside the gene matches: 3. From germline, CDR1 is SGHRS and CDR2 YFSETQ. This receptor was obtained from a human donor with classical Hodgkin lymphoma. The chain uses TRBV5-1 and TRBJ1-2; TRBD1 matches at 8 bases. The sequenced sample was peripheral blood mononuclear cells (PBMCs), obtained at baseline. CDR3 sequence: CASSPGQGYGYTF. As DNA, the CDR3 is TGCGCCAGCAGCCCCGGACAGGGCTATGGCTACACCTTC.